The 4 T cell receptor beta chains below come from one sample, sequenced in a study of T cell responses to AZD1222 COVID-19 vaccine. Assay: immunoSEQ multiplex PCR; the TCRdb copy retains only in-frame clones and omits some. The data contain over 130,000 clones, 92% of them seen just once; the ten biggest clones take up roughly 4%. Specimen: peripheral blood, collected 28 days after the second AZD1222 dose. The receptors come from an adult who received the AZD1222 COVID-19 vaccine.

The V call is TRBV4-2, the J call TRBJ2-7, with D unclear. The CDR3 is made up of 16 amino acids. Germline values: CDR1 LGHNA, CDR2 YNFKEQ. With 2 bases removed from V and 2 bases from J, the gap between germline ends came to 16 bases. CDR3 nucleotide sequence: TGTGCCAGCAGCCAAAGTGTAAGAGACACCACCTACGAGCAGTACTTC. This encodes CASSQSVRDTTYEQYF.

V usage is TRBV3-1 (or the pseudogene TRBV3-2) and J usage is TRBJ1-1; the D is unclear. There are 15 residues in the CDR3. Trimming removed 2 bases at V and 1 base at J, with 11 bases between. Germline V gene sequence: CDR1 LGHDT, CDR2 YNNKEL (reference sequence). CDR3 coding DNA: TGTGCCAGCAGCCAATGGTCGCAGTCGAACACTGAAGCTTTCTTT. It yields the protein CASSQWSQSNTEAFF.

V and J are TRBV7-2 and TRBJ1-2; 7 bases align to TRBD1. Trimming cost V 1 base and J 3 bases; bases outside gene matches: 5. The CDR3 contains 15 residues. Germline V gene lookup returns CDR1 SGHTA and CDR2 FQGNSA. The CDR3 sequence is CASSLEQGSYYGYTF. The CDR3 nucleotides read TGTGCCAGCAGCTTAGAACAGGGGAGTTACTATGGCTACACCTTC.

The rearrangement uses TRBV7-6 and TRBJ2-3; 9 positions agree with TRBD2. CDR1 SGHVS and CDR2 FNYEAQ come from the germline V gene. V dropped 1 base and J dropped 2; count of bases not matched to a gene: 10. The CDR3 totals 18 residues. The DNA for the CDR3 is TGTGCCAGCAGCTTAGGACTGGGCGGGGGGGCGGTCACAGATACGCAGTATTTT. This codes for CASSLGLGGGAVTDTQYF.